This TCR beta chain is drawn from a study of blood T cells in healthy people across ages. Using a J-beta primer mix together with a sample-barcoded 5' primer, a second PCR was run for roughly 7 to 11 cycles. Each TCR beta cDNA got a 12-nucleotide random molecular identifier. TCRdb itself ran the 5' RACE reads through MiXCR, one entry per CDR3 protein. The sample has hundreds of thousands of distinct CDR3 sequences, about 62% seen once. Germline CDR1 and CDR2: MDHEN and SYDVKM. The CDR3 runs to 15 residues. The junction had 9 bases not matched to a gene; V was cut back by 6 bases and J by 6 bases. To note about this clonotype: The antigen is unknown.

Findings and caveats of the study: When set beside aged donors, long-lived donors presented more naive CD4+ cells and higher diversity. Diversity of TCR beta per million T cells declined in a roughly linear way with age. The study could not conclusively compare naive and antigen-experienced cells, given its unsorted PBMCs.

This sequence was found in a man younger than 40 in good health. The rearrangement uses TRBV28 and TRBJ2-1; 9 bases agree with TRBD1. The sample comprised blood. CDR3 coding DNA: TGTGCCAGCAGCTATACGGGACAGGGATCCAATGAGCAGTTCTTC. Its translation is CASSYTGQGSNEQFF.